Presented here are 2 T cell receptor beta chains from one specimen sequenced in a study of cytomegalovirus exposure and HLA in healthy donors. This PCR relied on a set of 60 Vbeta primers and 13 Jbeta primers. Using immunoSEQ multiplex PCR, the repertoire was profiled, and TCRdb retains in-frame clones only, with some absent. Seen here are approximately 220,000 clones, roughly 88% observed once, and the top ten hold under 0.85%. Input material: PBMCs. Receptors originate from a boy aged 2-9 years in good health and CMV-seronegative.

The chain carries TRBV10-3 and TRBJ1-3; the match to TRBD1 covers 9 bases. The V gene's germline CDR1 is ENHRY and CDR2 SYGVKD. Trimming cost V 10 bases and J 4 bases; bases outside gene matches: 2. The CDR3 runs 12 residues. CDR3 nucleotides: TGTGCCACGGGGACAGGGGGAAACACCATATATTTT. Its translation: CATGTGGNTIYF.

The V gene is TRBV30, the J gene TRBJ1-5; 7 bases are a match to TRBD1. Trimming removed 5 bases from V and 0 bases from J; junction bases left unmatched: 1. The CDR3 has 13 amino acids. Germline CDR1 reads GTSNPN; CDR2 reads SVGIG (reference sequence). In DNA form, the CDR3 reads TGTGCCTGGGGGACAGATAGCAATCAGCCCCAGCATTTT. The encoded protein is CAWGTDSNQPQHF.